The sequence of this T cell receptor (beta chain) was determined in a study of early T cells in non-severe SARS-CoV-2 infection. Study as a whole: Chains were unpaired, as sequencing was done on bulk RNA from unsorted whole blood. Findings of the study overall: VDJdb matching, biased toward anti-spike CD8 responses, missed private and CD4 specificities.

V was trimmed by 3 bases and J by 3 bases, leaving 9 bases between them. In germline, CDR1 is GTSNPN, CDR2 SVGIG (reference sequence). This CDR3 has 13 residues. Researchers attached unique molecular identifiers to individual cDNA molecules. TCRdb re-called the 5' RACE reads with MiXCR, one entry per CDR3 protein. The profile shows 25,000 to 30,000 distinct CDR3 sequences, about 4.1% of them singletons. This clonotype has a count of ten or more. Its antigen is not identified. Sequencing was done on a sample of whole blood. The chain carries TRBV30 and TRBJ1-5; D is possibly TRBD1 (6 bases). This sequence originates from an adult who was a healthcare worker with PCR-confirmed SARS-CoV-2 infection or an uninfected control (not recorded which). The CDR3 is CAWRGDTNQPQHF. CDR3 DNA sequence: TGTGCCTGGAGGGGGGACACCAATCAGCCCCAGCATTTT.